The 5 T cell receptor beta chains below come from one sample, sequenced in a study of T cell repertoires in cytomegalovirus infection. MiXCR was run by TCRdb on the reads, yielding one entry per CDR3 protein. Seen here are 310,000 or so distinct CDR3 sequences, over 20% observed once, and the top ten hold about 15%. Sequenced sample: PBMCs. The source of these receptors is a human donor in good health (CMV status not recorded). Some clones in this sample may be carry-over from other donors' samples.

This clonotype appeared many times. J is TRBJ2-1 and V is TRBV7-8, with no clear D. The germline CDR1 and CDR2 sequences are SGHVS and FQNEAQ. V was clipped by 0 bases and J by 4 bases, with 7 bases between them. This CDR3 contains 14 residues. DNA of the CDR3: TGTGCCAGCAGCTTAGCAGCTAGTTACAATGAGCAGTTCTTC. Translated, it gives CASSLAASYNEQFF.

This clonotype was seen only a few times. The chain joins TRBV29-1 to TRBJ2-7; no reliable D call. V was trimmed by 0 bases and J by 8 bases, leaving 14 bases between them. Germline CDR1 reads SQVTM; CDR2 reads ANQGSEA. This CDR3 spans 13 amino acids. This chain's CDR3 is CSVEDPLLDKQYF. Here the CDR3 DNA reads TGCAGCGTTGAAGATCCCCTCCTCGACAAGCAGTACTTC.

This clonotype was detected ten times or more. The chain joins TRBV7-3 to TRBJ2-5, with D possibly being TRBD2 (6 bases). Germline CDR1 SGHTA, CDR2 FQGTGA. This CDR3 spans 16 amino acids. V was trimmed by 0 bases and J by 0 bases, leaving 11 bases between them. This CDR3 reads CASSLTGRGYQETQYF. For the CDR3, the DNA is TGTGCCAGCAGCTTAACAGGTCGGGGGTACCAAGAGACCCAGTACTTC.

This chain connects TRBV7-9 to TRBJ2-5; 7 nucleotides align to TRBD1. The CDR3 totals 16 residues. From germline, CDR1 is SEHNR and CDR2 FQNEAQ (reference sequence). Trimming cost V 0 bases and J 2 bases; bases outside gene matches: 6. In nucleotides, the CDR3 is TGTGCCAGCAGCTTAGCGCTTCGACAGGGTCAAGAGACCCAGTACTTC. It specifies CASSLALRQGQETQYF.

This clonotype occurred a few times. The V call is TRBV6-1, the J call TRBJ1-2; possibly TRBD1 for D (5 bases). The V and J ends lost 7 bases and 8 bases respectively, with 17 bases between them. The length of the CDR3 is 13 residues. The germline V gene has CDR1 MNHNS and CDR2 SASEGT. CDR3 coding DNA: TGTGCCAGCACCCAATCTTGGGGCTCCGGCTACACCTTC. This sequence encodes CASTQSWGSGYTF.